A single sample is the source of the 30 T cell receptor beta chains below, sequenced in a study of blood T cell repertoires in COVID-19 (dated by TCRdb to 2020 to 2022). The library was obtained by the immunoSEQ multiplex PCR assay. The table comes from immuneACCESS by way of TCRdb, which keeps in-frame sequences with V and J called. Part of the clones is missing from these tables; in studies checked, under half for an unresolved V gene and the rest for unknown reasons. The sample records roughly 120,000 clones, 75% to 90% of which are singletons. The top ten constitute less than 3.5% of the sample. The source material was peripheral blood. The source is a woman older than 75 with COVID-19, enrolled during active disease.

The chain couples TRBV2 to TRBJ2-1; D is possibly TRBD2 (6 bases). V was trimmed by 1 base and J by 6 bases, leaving 13 bases between them. Per germline, CDR1 SNHLY and CDR2 FYNNEI. The length of the CDR3 is 15 residues. The CDR3 coding sequence is TGTGCCAGCAGTGAAGAGGCGGCGGGGACCAATGAGCAGTTCTTC. It codes for CASSEEAAGTNEQFF.

This chain uses TRBV14 with TRBJ1-2, with 9 bases fitting TRBD1. CDR1 is SGHDN, CDR2 FVKESK, per germline. Trimming cost V 4 bases and J 4 bases; bases outside gene matches: 7. The CDR3 has 15 amino acids. DNA of the CDR3: TGTGCCAGCAGCCCCACCCCGACAGGGGGCTATGGCTACACCTTC. As protein: CASSPTPTGGYGYTF.

This clone was counted a few times. The V and J genes are TRBV3-1 (or the pseudogene TRBV3-2) and TRBJ1-5; TRBD1 matches 7 bases. Trimming cost V 4 bases and J 5 bases; bases outside gene matches: 2. The V gene's germline CDR1 is LGHDT and CDR2 YNNKEL (reference sequence). CDR3 length: 13 amino acids. CDR3 protein: CASSRDSYQPQHF. The CDR3 DNA is TGTGCCAGCAGCCGGGACAGCTATCAGCCCCAGCATTTT.

This chain connects TRBV4-1 to TRBJ1-6; the D is unclear. This CDR3 region has 13 residues. Germline V gene lookup returns CDR1 MGHRA and CDR2 YSYEKL. V lost 4 bases and J lost 6, with 7 bases in between. The CDR3 reads CASSREVNSPLHF. The CDR3 region has the DNA TGCGCCAGCAGCCGCGAGGTTAATTCACCCCTCCACTTT.

This chain connects TRBV5-1 to TRBJ1-4; possibly TRBD1 for D (6 bases). V was clipped by 1 base and J by 1 base, with 14 bases between them. The CDR3 has 17 residues. Germline V lookup: CDR1 SGHRS, CDR2 YFSETQ. CDR3 DNA sequence: TGCGCCAGCAGCTTGTGGACAGCCCTAAAAACTAATGAAAAACTGTTTTTT. It yields the protein CASSLWTALKTNEKLFF.

This clone was picked up one time. This chain uses TRBV7-9 with TRBJ1-1; possibly TRBD1 for D (6 bases). Trimming removed 5 bases at V and 5 bases at J, with 15 bases between. CDR1 is SEHNR, CDR2 FQNEAQ, per germline (reference sequence). This CDR3 contains 14 residues. The CDR3 DNA sequence: TGTGCCAGCAGCCCCCTACAGGGATGGACTGAAGCTTTCTTT. As protein: CASSPLQGWTEAFF.

V usage is TRBV5-1 and J usage is TRBJ1-2, with 8 bases that match TRBD1. V shed 0 bases and J 4 bases; nucleotides not matched to a gene: 8. CDR1 SGHRS and CDR2 YFSETQ come from the germline V gene. The CDR3 covers 16 residues. The CDR3 reads CASSLAGATGGYGYTF. The CDR3 bases are TGCGCCAGCAGCTTGGCCGGTGCTACAGGGGGCTATGGCTACACCTTC.

V gene TRBV3-1 (or the pseudogene TRBV3-2) combines with J gene TRBJ1-1; no clear D. This CDR3 has 15 residues. V was pared by 3 bases and J by 1 base, with 12 bases between. CDR1 is LGHDT, CDR2 YNNKEL, per germline (reference sequence). This chain's CDR3 is CASSHPMWRNTEAFF. In nucleotides, the CDR3 is TGTGCCAGCAGCCACCCCATGTGGAGGAACACTGAAGCTTTCTTT.

This chain joins TRBV3-1 (or the pseudogene TRBV3-2) and TRBJ1-2; the match to TRBD1 covers 11 bases. V shed 1 base and J 4 bases; nucleotides not matched to a gene: 2. The CDR3 runs 15 residues. CDR1 is LGHDT and CDR2 is YNNKEL in the germline V gene (reference sequence). In DNA form, the CDR3 reads TGTGCCAGCAGCCAAGGGACAGGGGGCATCTATGGCTACACCTTC. Its protein is CASSQGTGGIYGYTF.

CDR3 loop: CAISELNQETQYF. The CDR3 DNA is TGTGCCATCAGTGAACTAAATCAAGAGACCCAGTACTTC. The V and J genes are TRBV10-3 and TRBJ2-5; D is unresolved. V was pared by 3 bases and J by 2 bases, with 7 bases between. There are 13 residues in the CDR3. Germline assignment: CDR1 ENHRY and CDR2 SYGVKD.

The gene calls are TRBV19 and TRBJ2-1; 7 bases agree with TRBD2. In germline, CDR1 is LNHDA, CDR2 SQIVND (reference sequence). The CDR3 consists of 14 residues. V trimming: 6 bases; J trimming: 6 bases; junction bases outside the gene matches: 8. The CDR3 sequence: CASRGGSNFNEQFF. The CDR3 coding sequence is TGTGCCAGTAGGGGCGGGAGTAATTTCAATGAGCAGTTCTTC.

The chain is built from TRBV27 and TRBJ1-5; 8 positions match TRBD1. Germline V lookup: CDR1 MNHEY, CDR2 SMNVEV (reference sequence). This CDR3 spans 13 amino acids. V shed 4 bases, J shed 6 bases, and the junction held 2 bases outside the gene matches. CDR3 residues: CASSWTGPQPQHF. The CDR3 DNA sequence: TGTGCCAGCAGTTGGACAGGGCCTCAGCCCCAGCATTTT.

The chain recombines TRBV7-2 with TRBJ2-5; 7 nucleotides agree with TRBD2. Germline V lookup: CDR1 SGHTA, CDR2 FQGNSA. J was trimmed by 4 bases and V by 0 bases; bases with no gene match: 2. The CDR3 is made up of 14 amino acids. The CDR3 DNA is TGTGCCAGCAGCTTAGCCAGGGAGGGAGAGACCCAGTACTTC. It codes for CASSLAREGETQYF.

This clone was detected once. The chain uses TRBV7-2 and TRBJ2-7; D uncertain. V was pared by 1 base and J by 0 bases, with 13 bases between. The CDR3 runs to 16 residues. CDR1 and CDR2 (germline): SGHTA, FQGNSA. The CDR3 bases are TGTGCCAGCAGCTTAGTGTTTAGCTTGAGCTCCTACGAGCAGTACTTC. Residues: CASSLVFSLSSYEQYF.

The chain joins TRBV11-2 to TRBJ1-3, with TRBD1 matching over 9 bases. Germline lookup yields CDR1 SGHAT and CDR2 FQNNGV. This CDR3 has 17 residues. V gave up 0 bases and J gave up 2 bases; unmatched junction bases: 5. The CDR3 region is CASSLDPQGAAGNTIYF. CDR3 nucleotides: TGTGCCAGCAGCTTAGATCCACAGGGGGCGGCTGGAAACACCATATATTTT.

The chain combines TRBV5-4 with TRBJ2-7; the match to TRBD1 covers 9 bases. V was pared by 1 base and J by 5 bases, with 10 bases of the junction left unmatched. Germline V lookup: CDR1 SGHNT, CDR2 YYREEE (reference sequence). The CDR3 has 16 amino acids. Here the CDR3 DNA reads TGTGCCAGCAGCTTGAGATTCGGGACAGGGATTAACGAGCAGTACTTC. This encodes CASSLRFGTGINEQYF.

This clone has only one observation. The J gene is TRBJ2-3, the V gene TRBV10-3, with no clear D. Germline CDR1 is ENHRY and CDR2 is SYGVKD. V was clipped by 6 bases and J by 0 bases, with 13 bases between them. The CDR3 spans 15 residues. DNA of the CDR3: TGTGCCATCAGGGCGACAAGTCCTAGCACAGATACGCAGTATTTT. Its translation is CAIRATSPSTDTQYF.

The V gene is TRBV29-1, the J gene TRBJ1-1, with 8 bases that match TRBD1. The CDR3 extends over 13 amino acids. From germline, CDR1 is SQVTM and CDR2 ANQGSEA. V lost 8 bases to trimming and J lost 10 bases; unmatched junction nucleotides: 15. The CDR3 reads CSQSQAGGPGAFF. The CDR3 DNA follows: TGCAGCCAAAGCCAGGCAGGGGGCCCCGGAGCTTTCTTT.

This clone was counted a single time. A junction end diverges from the germline sequence, so it may reflect a read error. This rearrangement joins TRBV7-3 to TRBJ2-1; 11 nucleotides align to TRBD2. The germline V gene encodes CDR1 SGHTA and CDR2 FQGTGA. This CDR3 is built from 14 residues. Written as DNA, the CDR3 is TGTGCCAGCAGTTTAACTAGCGGGAGTATCGGGCAGTTCTTC. Residues: CASSLTSGSIGQFF.

This sequence joins TRBV5-1 and TRBJ2-3; maybe TRBD1 (6 bases). Germline V gene sequence: CDR1 SGHRS, CDR2 YFSETQ. With 4 bases removed from V and 6 bases from J, the gap between germline ends came to 21 bases. CDR3 size: 16 residues. The CDR3 spells CASSPTWTAGSDTQYF. As DNA, the CDR3 is TGCGCCAGCAGCCCAACCTGGACAGCCGGCAGCGATACGCAGTATTTT. The full variable domain, in which reference TRBV5-1 and TRBJ2-3 provide the parts outside the CDR3, is KAGVTQTPRYLIKTRGQQVTLSCSPISGHRSVSWYQQTPGQGLQFLFEYFSETQRNKGNFPGRFSGRQFSNSRSEMNVSTLELGDSALYLCASSPTWTAGSDTQYFGPGTRLTVL.

This chain joins TRBV7-3 and TRBJ2-2, with 10 bases fitting TRBD2. Per the germline V gene, CDR1 is SGHTA and CDR2 is FQGTGA. CDR3 length: 17 amino acids. Losses at the gene ends were 0 bases for V and 8 bases for J; bases not matched to a gene: 9. The CDR3 loop is CASSLTRTSGIVGELFF. In DNA form, the CDR3 reads TGTGCCAGCAGCTTAACACGAACTAGCGGGATTGTAGGGGAGCTGTTTTTT.

This clone appeared a single time. The chain has TRBV10-3 and TRBJ2-5; the D gene is possibly TRBD2 (7 bases). From germline, CDR1 is ENHRY and CDR2 SYGVKD. CDR3 length: 15 residues. V lost 2 bases and J lost 5, with 15 bases in between. The DNA for the CDR3 is TGTGCCATCAGTGAGGACGGGGGGCCGGGGGAGACCCAGTACTTC. This sequence encodes CAISEDGGPGETQYF.

The chain has TRBV4-2 and TRBJ2-1, with 14 bases fitting TRBD2. Trimming removed 0 bases from V and 9 bases from J; junction bases left unmatched: 7. The CDR3 contains 17 residues. Germline loops: CDR1 LGHNA, CDR2 YNFKEQ. Here the CDR3 reads CASSQDLGLAGDAEQFF. The CDR3 nucleotides read TGTGCCAGCAGCCAAGATTTGGGACTAGCGGGAGACGCTGAGCAGTTCTTC.

This chain's CDR3 is CASSVAGGNFNEQFF. For the CDR3, the DNA is TGTGCCAGCAGCGTAGCGGGAGGTAATTTCAATGAGCAGTTCTTC. The chain has TRBV9 and TRBJ2-1; 7 positions agree with TRBD2. CDR1 is SGDLS and CDR2 is YYNGEE in the germline V gene. With V trimmed by 0 bases and J by 6 bases, 6 bases remained unmatched. CDR3 length: 15 amino acids.

The chain joins TRBV6-2 or TRBV6-3 to TRBJ1-4; TRBD1 aligns across 7 bases. The CDR3 extends over 18 amino acids. With V trimmed by 4 bases and J by 0 bases, 11 bases remained unmatched. Germline CDR1 is MNHEY and CDR2 is SVGEGT. CDR3 in amino acids: CASSFLSLDRATNEKLFF. CDR3 in DNA: TGTGCCAGCAGTTTTCTGAGCCTCGACAGGGCAACTAATGAAAAACTGTTTTTT.

By share, this clone ranks as medium-sized. This sequence joins TRBV6-2 or TRBV6-3 and TRBJ2-3, with 10 nucleotides matching TRBD2. Per germline, CDR1 MNHEY and CDR2 SVGEGT. There are 14 residues in the CDR3. The J segment lost 3 bases and the V segment lost 5 bases, leaving 2 bases of the junction unmatched. The DNA of the CDR3 is TGTGCCAGCAGTACGGGACTAGCGACAGATACGCAGTATTTT. This gives the protein CASSTGLATDTQYF.

The chain recombines TRBV5-1 with TRBJ2-5, with 11 bases lining up with TRBD2. The CDR3 contains 14 residues. V lost 5 bases to trimming and J lost 4 bases; unmatched junction nucleotides: 4. Germline V gene data show CDR1 as SGHRS and CDR2 as YFSETQ. CDR3 residues: CASRDGLAGETQYF. The CDR3, as DNA: TGCGCCAGCAGGGATGGACTAGCGGGAGAGACCCAGTACTTC.

V and J are TRBV27 and TRBJ2-5; TRBD1 matches 9 bases. Germline CDR1 is MNHEY and CDR2 is SMNVEV (reference sequence). The CDR3 consists of 13 residues. V lost 6 bases to trimming and J lost 5 bases; unmatched junction nucleotides: 4. The CDR3 DNA follows: TGTGCCAGCAGACAGGGGGCCCTGGAGACCCAGTACTTC. It encodes CASRQGALETQYF.

The gene calls are TRBV19 and TRBJ1-1; TRBD1 might be the D (6 bases). In germline, CDR1 is LNHDA, CDR2 SQIVND (reference sequence). V shed 11 bases and J shed 6 bases, with 25 bases lying between them. The CDR3 loop spans 15 amino acids. CDR3 coding DNA: TGTGCCTGTGATCAACAGGGCGCCGAGGGTTCTGAAGCTTTCTTT. It is translated as CACDQQGAEGSEAFF.

The rearrangement joins TRBV28 to TRBJ2-1; D perhaps matches TRBD2 (6 bases). Germline loops: CDR1 MDHEN, CDR2 SYDVKM. The CDR3 contains 14 residues. The V end lost 8 bases, the J end lost 9 bases, and 20 bases lay between the germline ends. As DNA, the CDR3 is TGTGCCAGCCTGACTAGGCGGTTGTTCGGTGAGCAGTTCTTC. Its translation is CASLTRRLFGEQFF.